These 22 T cell receptor beta chains were sequenced from one sample in a study of CD8 T cells in ankylosing spondylitis. TCRdb recomputed calls from the 5' RACE reads with MiXCR, one row per CDR3 protein. The table lists 300,000 to 350,000 distinct CDR3 sequences, about 14% of them singletons, with about 1% in the top ten. Sequencing was done on a sample of blood, either unsorted or a sorted T cell fraction (not recorded which). All receptors derive from a male donor with ankylosing spondylitis or in good health (not recorded which).

This clonotype occurred a few times. The gene calls are TRBV5-1 and TRBJ2-3; 10 bases are a match to TRBD2. Trimming cost V 1 base and J 4 bases; bases outside gene matches: 9. The CDR3 loop spans 17 amino acids. From germline, CDR1 is SGHRS and CDR2 YFSETQ. The CDR3: CASSLPSTSGVSDTQYF. CDR3 DNA: TGCGCCAGCAGCTTGCCGTCAACTAGCGGGGTTTCAGATACGCAGTATTTT.

The chain links TRBV5-1 to TRBJ2-7; 9 bases agree with TRBD1. V gave up 4 bases and J gave up 9 bases; unmatched junction bases: 17. Germline V CDR1 and CDR2: SGHRS, YFSETQ. The CDR3 extends over 16 amino acids. CDR3 region: CASSRRTGADLFGQYF. The CDR3 DNA is TGCGCCAGCAGCCGAAGGACAGGGGCCGACCTCTTCGGGCAGTACTTC. Drawing the rest from reference TRBV5-1 and TRBJ2-7, the complete variable domain is KAGVTQTPRYLIKTRGQQVTLSCSPISGHRSVSWYQQTPGQGLQFLFEYFSETQRNKGNFPGRFSGRQFSNSRSEMNVSTLELGDSALYLCASSRRTGADLFGQYFGPGTRLTVT.

This sequence joins TRBV12-3 or TRBV12-4 and TRBJ2-3, with a weak D call TRBD1 (6 bases). This CDR3 contains 14 residues. V lost 3 bases and J 6 bases, leaving 13 bases between the germline ends. CDR3 protein: CASSFRGVGDTQYF. The CDR3 DNA follows: TGTGCCAGCAGTTTCAGGGGAGTGGGGGATACGCAGTATTTT.

This chain joins TRBV20-1 and TRBJ1-1; no clear D. Between the trimmed V and J ends, which lost 3 bases and 4 bases, there was a span of 15 bases. Germline CDR1 DFQATT, CDR2 SNEGSKA (reference sequence). This CDR3 comprises 14 residues. The DNA for the CDR3 is TGCAGTGCTAGCGCCGGAGGGATTGGCACTGAAGCTTTCTTT. Amino acid sequence: CSASAGGIGTEAFF.

This clonotype has only a few counts. The rearrangement uses TRBV20-1 and TRBJ1-1; D is undetermined. The germline CDR1 and CDR2 sequences are DFQATT and SNEGSKA (reference sequence). The V gene lost 0 bases and the J gene lost 0 bases, with 14 bases spanning the gap. The CDR3 contains 16 residues. CDR3 DNA: TGCAGTGCTAGAGATATTCGGGCACCGATGAACACTGAAGCTTTCTTT. Its translation: CSARDIRAPMNTEAFF.

The chain couples TRBV27 to TRBJ2-7, with TRBD1 identical over 9 bases. Germline V gene sequence: CDR1 MNHEY, CDR2 SMNVEV (reference sequence). Germline trimming cut 6 bases from V and 4 bases from J; bases unmatched to any gene: 10. The length of the CDR3 is 15 residues. CDR3 sequence (DNA): TGTGCCAGCAGAAAGACCGGGACAGGGCCTTACGAGCAGTACTTC. Protein product: CASRKTGTGPYEQYF.

Only a few counts were recorded for this clonotype. The genes are TRBV5-6 and TRBJ2-5, with 8 bases aligning to TRBD2. Unmatched junction bases numbered 3, after V lost 2 bases and J lost 3 bases. The CDR3 runs 14 residues. Per the germline V gene, CDR1 is SGHDT and CDR2 is YYEEEE. The CDR3 spells CASSFGTSEETQYF. In nucleotides, the CDR3 is TGTGCCAGCAGCTTCGGGACTAGTGAAGAGACCCAGTACTTC.

The V gene is TRBV9, the J gene TRBJ2-1; 7 bases match TRBD2. The CDR3 runs 15 residues. The V gene end was trimmed by 0 bases and the J gene end by 8 bases; junction bases not matched to a gene: 8. Looked up from germline, CDR1 is SGDLS and CDR2 is YYNGEE. The CDR3: CASSVDGGGTYEQFF. CDR3 DNA: TGTGCCAGCAGCGTAGATGGGGGAGGGACGTATGAGCAGTTCTTC.

The chain recombines TRBV18 with TRBJ2-1; 7 bases agree with TRBD1. The CDR3 is 16 residues long. J gave up 3 bases and V 4 bases, and 9 bases lay outside the gene matches. Germline CDR1 and CDR2: KGHSH and LQKENI. Written as DNA, the CDR3 is TGTGCCAGCTCACACAAGGGGACAGAGATCTACAATGAGCAGTTCTTC. Amino acid sequence: CASSHKGTEIYNEQFF.

The table lists this clonotype with many counts. The chain couples TRBV10-3 to TRBJ2-1; 9 bases match TRBD2. Germline V gene lookup returns CDR1 ENHRY and CDR2 SYGVKD. Unmatched junction bases numbered 10, after V lost 1 base and J lost 6 bases. The CDR3 has 17 amino acids. The CDR3 coding sequence is TGTGCCATCAGTGAGTACCGGGGAGGACTAGCGTCCAATGAGCAGTTCTTC. Protein: CAISEYRGGLASNEQFF.

V gene TRBV30 combines with J gene TRBJ2-2, with a weak D call TRBD2 (5 bases). Trimming took 6 bases from V and 3 from J, leaving 14 bases between them. The germline V gene has CDR1 GTSNPN and CDR2 SVGIG (reference sequence). The CDR3 contains 14 residues. CDR3 sequence (DNA): TGTGCCTGCACTGGACTCACCTACACCGGGGAGCTGTTTTTT. Translated, it gives CACTGLTYTGELFF.

This clonotype was recorded a few times. This chain uses TRBV2 with TRBJ2-1; D not certain. Germline-derived CDR1 and CDR2 are SNHLY and FYNNEI. CDR3 length equals 13 residues. Trimming stripped 6 bases from V and 1 base from J, with 7 bases between. The CDR3 nucleotides read TGTGCCAGCAGCCCCTGGTCCTACAATGAGCAGTTCTTC. This encodes CASSPWSYNEQFF.

This clonotype has ten or more counts. V usage is TRBV4-1 and J usage is TRBJ1-3, with D possibly TRBD1 on 5 matching bases. With 4 bases removed from V and 0 bases from J, the gap between germline ends came to 7 bases. The germline CDR1 and CDR2 sequences are MGHRA and YSYEKL. The CDR3 has 14 amino acids. CDR3 residues: CASSRGSSGNTIYF. The CDR3 coding sequence is TGCGCCAGCAGCCGGGGGAGCTCTGGAAACACCATATATTTT.

This clonotype turned up a few times. This chain links TRBV12-3 or TRBV12-4 with TRBJ2-1; 10 positions match TRBD2. J lost 3 bases, V lost 5 bases, and 4 bases had no gene match. The CDR3 has 15 amino acids. DNA for the CDR3: TGTGCCAGCAGTCCTAGCGGGAGAGGCTACAATGAGCAGTTCTTC. It is translated as CASSPSGRGYNEQFF.

This clonotype was detected a few times. V usage is TRBV3-1 and J usage is TRBJ2-3; D remains unclear. Germline lookup yields CDR1 LGHDT and CDR2 YNNKEL (reference sequence). This CDR3 comprises 14 residues. The V and J ends lost 3 bases and 1 base respectively, with 8 bases between them. CDR3 sequence: CASSHLSGTDTQYF. In nucleotides, the CDR3 is TGTGCCAGCAGCCATCTGAGCGGCACAGATACGCAGTATTTT.

This clonotype was seen a handful of times. This chain links TRBV12-3 or TRBV12-4 with TRBJ2-5; TRBD2 agrees at 12 bases. The V and J ends lost 0 bases and 1 base, in that order; junction bases with no gene match: 0. The CDR3 is 16 residues long. Here the CDR3 reads CASSLALAGGQETQYF. DNA for the CDR3: TGTGCCAGCAGTTTAGCACTAGCGGGGGGCCAAGAGACCCAGTACTTC.

This clonotype was observed a handful of times. The rearrangement links TRBV19 to TRBJ2-2; TRBD1 agrees at 9 bases. Germline assignment: CDR1 LNHDA and CDR2 SQIVND (reference sequence). With V trimmed by 6 bases and J by 3 bases, 5 bases remained unmatched. The CDR3 runs to 15 residues. The CDR3 protein is CASRVHRGHTGELFF. The CDR3 DNA reads as TGTGCCAGTAGAGTTCACAGGGGGCACACCGGGGAGCTGTTTTTT.

This chain uses TRBV12-3 or TRBV12-4 with TRBJ1-1; 9 nucleotides match TRBD1. The CDR3 sequence is 15 residues long. V dropped 6 bases and J dropped 4; count of bases not matched to a gene: 9. The CDR3 nucleotides read TGTGCCAGCAGGGAGCTACAGGGGGCTAGCACTGAAGCTTTCTTT. Translating gives CASRELQGASTEAFF.

This chain connects TRBV20-1 to TRBJ2-7, with 9 bases that match TRBD1. J was trimmed by 0 bases and V by 6 bases; bases with no gene match: 9. CDR3 size: 15 residues. CDR1 is DFQATT, CDR2 SNEGSKA, per germline (reference sequence). CDR3 loop: CSAPDRGQNSYEQYF. The CDR3 coding sequence is TGCAGTGCCCCGGACAGGGGACAGAACTCCTACGAGCAGTACTTC.

This chain connects TRBV5-1 to TRBJ2-7; 8 nucleotides agree with TRBD2. Losses at the gene ends were 4 bases for V and 0 bases for J; bases not matched to a gene: 12. This CDR3 contains 17 residues. The germline V gene has CDR1 SGHRS and CDR2 YFSETQ. CDR3 amino acids: CASSPRTGGGFSYEQYF. In DNA form, the CDR3 reads TGCGCCAGCAGCCCGCGAACCGGCGGGGGGTTCTCCTACGAGCAGTACTTC.

The chain links TRBV5-6 to TRBJ2-7; 7 bases fit TRBD2. The V segment lost 4 bases and the J segment 5 bases; nucleotides outside the gene matches: 9. Germline loops: CDR1 SGHDT, CDR2 YYEEEE. The CDR3 consists of 14 residues. The CDR3 DNA follows: TGTGCCAGCAGCCGGAGACTAGCTACGCACGAGCAGTACTTC. The encoded protein is CASSRRLATHEQYF.

The chain's CDR3 is CASISEVGTDTQYF. CDR3 nucleotide sequence: TGCGCCAGCATCTCCGAGGTGGGCACAGATACGCAGTATTTT. The chain uses TRBV5-1 and TRBJ2-3, with D uncertain. The ends were cut back, 6 bases at V and 1 base at J, with 12 bases in the middle. The CDR3 is 14 residues long. Germline loops: CDR1 SGHRS, CDR2 YFSETQ.